A single sample gave rise to the 8 T cell receptor beta chains below, sequenced in a study of breast tumors, draining lymph nodes, adjacent tissues. One entry per CDR3 protein results from TCRdb running MiXCR on the multiplex PCR reads. The sample has approximately 22,000 distinct CDR3 sequences, around 50% seen once. The sequencing sample was made of breast tumor tissue. Source of these receptors: a female donor with breast cancer. Some clones in this sample may be carry-over from other donors' samples.

This clonotype was detected many times. A clone one base away is much larger, so this may be a read error. The J gene is TRBJ2-3, the V gene TRBV7-9, with 9 bases that match TRBD1. The CDR3 sequence is 18 residues long. From germline, CDR1 is SEHNR and CDR2 FQNEAQ (reference sequence). Unmatched junction bases numbered 19, after V lost 5 bases and J lost 7 bases. The CDR3 coding sequence is TGTGCCAGCAGCCTTAGCGTGGGAGGGACAGGGCGCGCACATACGCAGTATTTT. Protein sequence: CASSLSVGGTGRAHTQYF.

This clonotype was counted ten times or more. Since a much larger clone is just one base distant, this may be a read error. This chain connects TRBV7-8 to TRBJ2-3; D gene uncertain. CDR3 length: 14 residues. From germline, CDR1 is SGHVS and CDR2 FQNEAQ. In nucleotides, the CDR3 is TGTGCCAGCCATTTATCAACCCGCACAGATACGCGGTATTTT. This sequence encodes CASHLSTRTDTRYF.

In its sample, this clonotype was seen many times. A much larger clone differs by one base, so this may be a read error. The CDR3 bases are TGTGCCAGCAGCCCCCGCGCGGACAGGGGTAGTAGAGACCTTCAGTACTTC. Translating it yields CASSPRADRGSRDLQYF. The J gene is TRBJ2-4, the V gene TRBV7-2, with TRBD1 matching over 9 bases. This CDR3 comprises 17 residues. CDR1 is SGHTA, CDR2 FQGNSA, per germline. V was clipped by 5 bases and J by 11 bases; unmatched bases: 19.

This sequence joins TRBV4-3 and TRBJ2-5; TRBD1 aligns across 12 bases. J was trimmed by 4 bases and V by 4 bases; bases with no gene match: 10. CDR1 is LGHNA, CDR2 YSLEER, per germline. This CDR3 comprises 17 residues. CDR3: CASSRQGQGAERETQYF. CDR3 DNA sequence: TGCGCCAGCAGCCGTCAGGGACAGGGGGCTGAAAGAGAGACCCAGTACTTC.

This clonotype was seen many times. Relative to the germline gene, one junction end is altered; a read error may explain this. The chain combines TRBV6-4 with TRBJ2-1, with D unresolved. Germline V lookup: CDR1 MRHNA, CDR2 SNTAGT. CDR3 length: 13 residues. The CDR3 is CASSHSDNNEQFF. The DNA of the CDR3 is TGTGCCAGCAGTCACTCCGACAACAATGAGCAGTTCTTC.

At least ten counts were recorded for this clonotype. The genes are TRBV10-3 and TRBJ1-1, with D uncertain. Germline CDR1 ENHRY, CDR2 SYGVKD. This CDR3 contains 14 residues. The V gene lost 0 bases and the J gene lost 2 bases, with 7 bases spanning the gap. CDR3 residues: CAISESPGNTEAFF. The CDR3 coding sequence is TGTGCCATCAGTGAGTCGCCAGGCAACACTGAAGCTTTCTTT.

The V call is TRBV19, the J call TRBJ2-7, with D possibly being TRBD2 (6 bases). The ends were cut back, 5 bases at V and 0 bases at J, with 11 bases in the middle. Germline V gene sequence: CDR1 LNHDA, CDR2 SQIVND (reference sequence). CDR3 length: 14 residues. The CDR3 loop is CASSSGTSSYEQYF. The DNA of the CDR3 is TGTGCCAGTAGTTCCGGGACTTCCTCCTACGAGCAGTACTTC.

The chain recombines TRBV12-5 with TRBJ1-2; D is ambiguous. The germline CDR1 and CDR2 sequences are LGHNT and FRNRAP. The length of the CDR3 is 12 residues. V was cut by 1 base and J by 5 bases, with 5 bases left in between. The CDR3 is CASGLGGYGYTF. CDR3 bases: TGTGCTAGTGGTTTGGGCGGATATGGCTACACCTTC.